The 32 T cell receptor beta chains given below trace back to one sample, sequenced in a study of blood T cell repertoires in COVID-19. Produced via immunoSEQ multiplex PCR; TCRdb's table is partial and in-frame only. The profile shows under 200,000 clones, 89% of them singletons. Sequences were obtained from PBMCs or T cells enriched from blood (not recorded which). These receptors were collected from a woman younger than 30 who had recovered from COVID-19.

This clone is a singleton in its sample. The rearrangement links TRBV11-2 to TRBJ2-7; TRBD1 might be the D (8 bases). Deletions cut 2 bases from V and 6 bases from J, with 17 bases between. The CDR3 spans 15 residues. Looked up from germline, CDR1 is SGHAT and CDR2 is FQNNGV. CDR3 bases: TGTGCCAGCAGCTTATTCGGACAGGGAGGGGGCGAGCAGTACTTC. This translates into CASSLFGQGGGEQYF.

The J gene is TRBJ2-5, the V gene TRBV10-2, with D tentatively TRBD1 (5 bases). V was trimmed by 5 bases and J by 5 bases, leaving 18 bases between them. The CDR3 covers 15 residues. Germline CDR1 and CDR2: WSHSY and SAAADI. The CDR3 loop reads CASSYQGSNAETQYF. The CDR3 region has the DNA TGCGCCAGCAGTTACCAGGGATCCAACGCGGAGACCCAGTACTTC.

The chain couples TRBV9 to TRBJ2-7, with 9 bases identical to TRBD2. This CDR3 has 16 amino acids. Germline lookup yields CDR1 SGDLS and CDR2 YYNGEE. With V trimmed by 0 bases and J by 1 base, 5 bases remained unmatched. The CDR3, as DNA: TGTGCCAGCAGCGTAGGCCCTAGCGGGGTATCCTACGAGCAGTACTTC. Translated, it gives CASSVGPSGVSYEQYF. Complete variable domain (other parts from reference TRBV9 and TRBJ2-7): DSGVTQTPKHLITATGQRVTLRCSPRSGDLSVYWYQQSLDQGLQFLIQYYNGEERAKGNILERFSAQQFPDLHSELNLSSLELGDSALYFCASSVGPSGVSYEQYFGPGTRLTVT.

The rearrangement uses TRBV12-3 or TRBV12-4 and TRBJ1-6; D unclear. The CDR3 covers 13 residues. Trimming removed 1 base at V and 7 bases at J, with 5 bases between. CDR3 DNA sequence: TGTGCCAGCAGTTTAGTGGAGAATTCACCCCTCCACTTT. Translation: CASSLVENSPLHF.

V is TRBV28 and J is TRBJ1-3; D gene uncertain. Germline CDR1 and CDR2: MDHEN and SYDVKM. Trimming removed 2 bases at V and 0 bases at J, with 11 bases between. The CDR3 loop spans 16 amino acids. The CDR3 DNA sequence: TGTGCCAGCAGTTTAATTCTGGCTAGCTCTGGAAACACCATATATTTT. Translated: CASSLILASSGNTIYF.

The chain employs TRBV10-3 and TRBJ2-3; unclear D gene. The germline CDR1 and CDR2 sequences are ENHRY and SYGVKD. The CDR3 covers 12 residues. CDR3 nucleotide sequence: TGTGCTAGCAGTACTAGCACAGATACGCAGTATTTT. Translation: CASSTSTDTQYF.

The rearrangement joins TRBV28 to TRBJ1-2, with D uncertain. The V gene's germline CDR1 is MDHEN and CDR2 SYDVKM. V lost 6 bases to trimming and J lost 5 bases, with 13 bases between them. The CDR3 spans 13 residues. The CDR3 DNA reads TGTGCCAGCAGACCCCCCGAGTTTTATGGCTACACCTTC. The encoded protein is CASRPPEFYGYTF.

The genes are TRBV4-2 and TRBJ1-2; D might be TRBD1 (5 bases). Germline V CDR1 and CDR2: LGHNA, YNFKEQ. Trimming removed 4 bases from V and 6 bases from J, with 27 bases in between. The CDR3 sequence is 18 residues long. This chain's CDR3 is CASSPNLLRQRGWHGYTF. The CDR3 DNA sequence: TGTGCCAGCAGCCCCAACCTCCTAAGGCAGCGGGGGTGGCATGGCTACACCTTC.

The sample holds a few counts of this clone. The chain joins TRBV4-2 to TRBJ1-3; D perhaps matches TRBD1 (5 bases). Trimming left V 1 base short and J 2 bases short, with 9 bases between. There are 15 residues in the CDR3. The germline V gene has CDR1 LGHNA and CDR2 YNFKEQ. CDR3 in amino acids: CASSQVGGAGNTIYF. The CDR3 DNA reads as TGTGCCAGCAGCCAAGTGGGGGGGGCTGGAAACACCATATATTTT.

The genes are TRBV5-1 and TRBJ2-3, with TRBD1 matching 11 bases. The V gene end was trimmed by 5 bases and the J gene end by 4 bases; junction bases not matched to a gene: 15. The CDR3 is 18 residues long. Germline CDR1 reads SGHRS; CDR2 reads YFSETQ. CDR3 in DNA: TGCGCCAGCAGTTTGTTGGGAGTGAGGACAGGGGGCCCAGATACGCAGTATTTT. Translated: CASSLLGVRTGGPDTQYF.

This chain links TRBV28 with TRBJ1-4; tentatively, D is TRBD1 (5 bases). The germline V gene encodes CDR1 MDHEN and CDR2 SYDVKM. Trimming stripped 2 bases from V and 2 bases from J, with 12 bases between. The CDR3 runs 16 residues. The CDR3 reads CASSLVAGRTNEKLFF. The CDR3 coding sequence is TGTGCCAGCAGTTTAGTGGCGGGACGGACTAATGAAAAACTGTTTTTT.

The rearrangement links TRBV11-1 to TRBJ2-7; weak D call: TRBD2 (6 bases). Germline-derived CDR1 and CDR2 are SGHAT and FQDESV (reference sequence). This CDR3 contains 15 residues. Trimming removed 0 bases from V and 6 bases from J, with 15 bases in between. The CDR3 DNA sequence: TGTGCCAGCAGCTTAGCGCGAGGACTACACCGCGAGCAGTACTTC. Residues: CASSLARGLHREQYF.

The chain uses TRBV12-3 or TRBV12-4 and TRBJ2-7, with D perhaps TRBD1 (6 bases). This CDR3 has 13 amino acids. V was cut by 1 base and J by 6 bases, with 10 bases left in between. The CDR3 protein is CASSLVAGAEQYF. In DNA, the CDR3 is TGTGCCAGCAGTTTAGTGGCAGGGGCCGAGCAGTACTTC.

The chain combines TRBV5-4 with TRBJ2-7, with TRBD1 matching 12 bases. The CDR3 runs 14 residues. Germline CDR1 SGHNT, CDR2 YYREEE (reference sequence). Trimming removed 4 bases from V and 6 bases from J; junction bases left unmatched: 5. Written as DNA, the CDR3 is TGTGCCAGCAGCCAGGGACAGGGGGCTGGCGAGCAGTACTTC. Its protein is CASSQGQGAGEQYF. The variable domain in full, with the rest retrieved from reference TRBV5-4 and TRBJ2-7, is ETGVTQSPTHLIKTRGQQVTLRCSSQSGHNTVSWYQQALGQGPQFIFQYYREEENGRGNFPPRFSGLQFPNYSSELNVNALELDDSALYLCASSQGQGAGEQYFGPGTRLTVT.

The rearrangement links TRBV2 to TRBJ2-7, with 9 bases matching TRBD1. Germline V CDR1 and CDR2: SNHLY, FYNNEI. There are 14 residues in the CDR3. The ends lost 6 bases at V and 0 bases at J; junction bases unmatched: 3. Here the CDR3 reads CASSGDRVSYEQYF. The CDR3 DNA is TGTGCCAGCAGCGGGGACAGGGTCTCCTACGAGCAGTACTTC.

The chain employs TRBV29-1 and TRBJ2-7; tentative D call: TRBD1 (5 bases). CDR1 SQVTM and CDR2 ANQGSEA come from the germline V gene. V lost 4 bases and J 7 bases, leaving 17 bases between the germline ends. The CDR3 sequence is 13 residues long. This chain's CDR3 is CSVGVPQGREQYF. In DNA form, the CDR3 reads TGCAGCGTTGGGGTCCCTCAGGGTCGGGAGCAGTACTTC.

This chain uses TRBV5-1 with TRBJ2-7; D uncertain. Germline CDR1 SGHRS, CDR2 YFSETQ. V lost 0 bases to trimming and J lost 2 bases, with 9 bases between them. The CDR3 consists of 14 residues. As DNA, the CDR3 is TGCGCCAGCAGCTTGGGGATCCAGGCCTACGAGCAGTACTTC. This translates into CASSLGIQAYEQYF. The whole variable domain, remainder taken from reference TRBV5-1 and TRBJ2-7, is KAGVTQTPRYLIKTRGQQVTLSCSPISGHRSVSWYQQTPGQGLQFLFEYFSETQRNKGNFPGRFSGRQFSNSRSEMNVSTLELGDSALYLCASSLGIQAYEQYFGPGTRLTVT.

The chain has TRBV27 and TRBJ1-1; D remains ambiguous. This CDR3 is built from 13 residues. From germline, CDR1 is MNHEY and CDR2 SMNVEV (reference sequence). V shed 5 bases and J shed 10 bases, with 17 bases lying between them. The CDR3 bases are TGTGCCAGCAGTCCCCTCACGTTCCGCGGAGCTTTCTTT. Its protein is CASSPLTFRGAFF.

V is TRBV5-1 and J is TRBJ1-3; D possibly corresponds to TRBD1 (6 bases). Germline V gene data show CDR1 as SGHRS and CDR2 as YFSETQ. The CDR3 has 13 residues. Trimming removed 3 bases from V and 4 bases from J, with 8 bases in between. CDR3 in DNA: TGCGCCAGCAGCTATGGACAGGGAAACACCATATATTTT. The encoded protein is CASSYGQGNTIYF.

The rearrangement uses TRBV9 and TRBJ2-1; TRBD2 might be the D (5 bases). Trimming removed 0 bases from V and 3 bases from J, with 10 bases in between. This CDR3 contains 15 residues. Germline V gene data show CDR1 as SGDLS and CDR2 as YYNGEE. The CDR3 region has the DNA TGTGCCAGCAGCGTAGCCGGACTGGTCTACAATGAGCAGTTCTTC. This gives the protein CASSVAGLVYNEQFF. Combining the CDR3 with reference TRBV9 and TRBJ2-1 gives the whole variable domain DSGVTQTPKHLITATGQRVTLRCSPRSGDLSVYWYQQSLDQGLQFLIQYYNGEERAKGNILERFSAQQFPDLHSELNLSSLELGDSALYFCASSVAGLVYNEQFFGPGTRLTVL.

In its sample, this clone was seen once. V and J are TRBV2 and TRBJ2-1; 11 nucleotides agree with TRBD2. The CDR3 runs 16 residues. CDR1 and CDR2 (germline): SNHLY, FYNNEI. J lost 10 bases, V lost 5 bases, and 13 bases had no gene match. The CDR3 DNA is TGTGCCAGCAGTCCGGGACTAGCGGCCAAGAGGGGAGAGCAGTTCTTC. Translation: CASSPGLAAKRGEQFF.

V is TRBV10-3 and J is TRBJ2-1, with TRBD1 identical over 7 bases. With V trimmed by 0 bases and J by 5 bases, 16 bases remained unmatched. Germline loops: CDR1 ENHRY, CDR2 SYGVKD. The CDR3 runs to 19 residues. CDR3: CAISESQGFDRVRDNEQFF. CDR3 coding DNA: TGTGCCATCAGTGAGTCACAGGGATTTGACAGGGTAAGGGACAATGAGCAGTTCTTC.

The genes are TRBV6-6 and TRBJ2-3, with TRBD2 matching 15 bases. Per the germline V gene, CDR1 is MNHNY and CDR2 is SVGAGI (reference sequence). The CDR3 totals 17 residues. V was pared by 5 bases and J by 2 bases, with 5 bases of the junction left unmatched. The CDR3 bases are TGTGCCAGCAGTCCTCGGACTAGCGGGAGGGCCACAGATACGCAGTATTTT. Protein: CASSPRTSGRATDTQYF.

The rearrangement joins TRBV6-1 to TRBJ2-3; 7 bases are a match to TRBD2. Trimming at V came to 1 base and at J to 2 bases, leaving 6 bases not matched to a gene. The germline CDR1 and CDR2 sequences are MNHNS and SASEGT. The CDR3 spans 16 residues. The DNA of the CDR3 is TGTGCCAGCAGTGAAGTTGGCGGGAGTGCCACAGATACGCAGTATTTT. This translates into CASSEVGGSATDTQYF.

CDR3: CASSPSGRPYNEQFF. The CDR3 DNA reads TGCGCCAGCAGCCCGAGCGGGAGGCCCTACAATGAGCAGTTCTTC. The gene calls are TRBV4-1 and TRBJ2-1; 9 bases align to TRBD2. The CDR3 runs 15 residues. The ends lost 4 bases at V and 2 bases at J; junction bases unmatched: 3. The germline gives CDR1 MGHRA, CDR2 YSYEKL.

CDR3 DNA sequence: TGTGCCAGCAGCGCGTTAGGGACTAGCGGGAGGGGAACAGATACGCAGTATTTT. Its protein is CASSALGTSGRGTDTQYF. J is TRBJ2-3 and V is TRBV9, with 16 nucleotides matching TRBD2. The germline V gene has CDR1 SGDLS and CDR2 YYNGEE. This CDR3 region has 18 residues. With V trimmed by 3 bases and J by 3 bases, 7 bases remained unmatched.

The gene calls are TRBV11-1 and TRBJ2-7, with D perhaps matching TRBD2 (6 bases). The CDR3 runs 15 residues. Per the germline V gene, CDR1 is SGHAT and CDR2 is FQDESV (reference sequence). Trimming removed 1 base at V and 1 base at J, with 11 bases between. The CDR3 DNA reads TGTGCCAGCAGCTTAGTAGGAGGGGCGTCCTACGAGCAGTACTTC. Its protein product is CASSLVGGASYEQYF.

CDR3 protein: CATSDSPRDITSYNEQFF. DNA of the CDR3: TGTGCCACCAGTGATTCCCCTCGGGACATTACTTCCTACAATGAGCAGTTCTTC. This chain joins TRBV24-1 and TRBJ2-1; D possibly corresponds to TRBD1 (6 bases). Germline CDR1 and CDR2: KGHDR and SFDVKD. V was pared by 2 bases and J by 1 base, with 17 bases between. The CDR3 totals 18 residues.

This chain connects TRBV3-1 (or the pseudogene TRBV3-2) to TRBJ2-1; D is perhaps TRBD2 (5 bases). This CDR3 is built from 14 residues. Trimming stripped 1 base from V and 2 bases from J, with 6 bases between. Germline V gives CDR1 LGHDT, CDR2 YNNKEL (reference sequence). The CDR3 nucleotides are TGTGCCAGCAGCCAAGGACTACCCTACAATGAGCAGTTCTTC. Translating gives CASSQGLPYNEQFF.

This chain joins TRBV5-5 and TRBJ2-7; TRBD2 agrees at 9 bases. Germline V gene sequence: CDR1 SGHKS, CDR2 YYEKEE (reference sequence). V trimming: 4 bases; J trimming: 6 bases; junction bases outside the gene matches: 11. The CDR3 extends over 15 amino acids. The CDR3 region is CASSPGMAGGSEQYF. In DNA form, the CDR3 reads TGTGCCAGCAGCCCAGGGATGGCGGGAGGGTCCGAGCAGTACTTC.

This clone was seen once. The CDR3: CASSSGGLMQETQYF. DNA for the CDR3: TGTGCCAGCAGCTCGGGAGGGTTGATGCAAGAGACCCAGTACTTC. The gene calls are TRBV5-4 and TRBJ2-5, with 8 bases fitting TRBD2. This CDR3 contains 15 residues. Germline V gene data show CDR1 as SGHNT and CDR2 as YYREEE (reference sequence). The junction had 6 bases not matched to a gene; V was cut back by 3 bases and J by 2 bases.

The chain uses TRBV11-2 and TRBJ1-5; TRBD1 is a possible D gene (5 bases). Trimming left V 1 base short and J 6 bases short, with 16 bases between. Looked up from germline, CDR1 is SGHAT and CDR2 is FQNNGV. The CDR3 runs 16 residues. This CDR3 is CASSLGGQGVGQPQHF. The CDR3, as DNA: TGTGCCAGCAGCTTAGGCGGCCAGGGTGTTGGTCAGCCCCAGCATTTT. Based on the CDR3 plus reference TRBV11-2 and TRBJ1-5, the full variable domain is EAGVAQSPRYKIIEKRQSVAFWCNPISGHATLYWYQQILGQGPKLLIQFQNNGVVDDSQLPKDRFSAERLKGVDSTLKIQPAKLEDSAVYLCASSLGGQGVGQPQHFGDGTRLSIL.